These 3 T cell receptor beta chains came from one sample sequenced in a study of immune heterogeneity within non-small cell lung tumors. Genomic DNA extracted from bulk tumor tissue served as template. A total of about 540 ng was used per sample. Surgical sampling yielded several biopsies per primary tumor (spaced far apart). Curative surgery was performed on patients who had untreated, newly diagnosed non-small cell lung cancer. TCR beta CDR3 was amplified by multiplex PCR, first round nine to eleven cycles, 32 V and 13 J primers. TCRdb itself ran the multiplex PCR reads through MiXCR, one entry per CDR3 protein. The sample lists approximately 6,000 distinct CDR3 sequences; 22% were seen once. Sequenced input: lung tumor tissue. All receptors derive from a female donor with non-small cell lung cancer.

Points on this clonotype: This sequence may be a read error, since a much larger clone differs from it by one base. The chain is built from TRBV28 and TRBJ1-1; D gene ambiguous. Trimming pared 7 bases from V and 1 base from J, leaving 4 bases between. CDR3 length: 11 amino acids. Germline values: CDR1 MDHEN, CDR2 SYDVKM. The CDR3 region has the DNA TGTGCCAGCATCAGGAACACTGAAGCTTTCTTT. This codes for CASIRNTEAFF.

The chain employs TRBV28 and TRBJ2-5, with D possibly TRBD2 on 6 matching bases. Trimming removed 1 base from V and 4 bases from J, with 13 bases in between. This CDR3 is 15 amino acids long. The germline V gene encodes CDR1 MDHEN and CDR2 SYDVKM. The CDR3 reads CASSLSSTRGETQYF. The CDR3 region has the DNA TGTGCCAGCAGTTTATCATCGACTAGAGGAGAGACCCAGTACTTC.

This clonotype was detected only a few times. The genes are TRBV6-1 and TRBJ2-7; D call uncertain. The CDR3 covers 12 residues. The V end lost 5 bases, the J end lost 6 bases, and 11 bases lay between the germline ends. Per germline, CDR1 MNHNS and CDR2 SASEGT. The CDR3 spells CASSHASSEQYF. The CDR3 region has the DNA TGTGCCAGCAGTCATGCTAGTAGCGAGCAGTACTTC.